These T cell receptor beta chains were read from a single sample in a study of T cell repertoires in cytomegalovirus infection. From the reads, TCRdb called clonotypes with MiXCR, one entry per CDR3 protein. Seen here are 150,000 to 200,000 distinct CDR3 sequences, approximately 20% observed once, and the top ten hold 2.5% to 3%. The specimen sequenced was PBMCs. The source is a human donor in good health (CMV status not recorded). Some clones in this sample may be carry-over from other donors' samples. CDR3s include the opening cysteine and the closing phenylalanine or tryptophan. Fields, in order: V gene, clone size, J gene, D gene, CDR3 protein, CDR3 DNA. The D gene is left open where the match is weak. Size values are once, few and many counts, or a class for expanded clones, and some rows have none.

TRBV12-5	many	TRBJ2-7	NA	CASGLSPVYEQYF	TGTGCTAGTGGTTTGTCTCCGGTCTACGAGCAGTACTTC
TRBV7-2	many	TRBJ1-6	NA	CASSLVAGLYNSPLHF	TGTGCCAGCAGCTTAGTGGCAGGGTTGTATAATTCACCCCTCCACTTT
TRBV7-2	many	TRBJ2-2	NA	CASSFRGSFTGELFF	TGTGCCAGCAGCTTCCGGGGGAGCTTCACCGGGGAGCTGTTTTTT
TRBV5-4	few	TRBJ2-1	NA	CASSLVEGPGNEQFF	TGTGCCAGCAGCTTGGTGGAAGGTCCCGGGAATGAGCAGTTCTTC
TRBV7-2	many	TRBJ1-1	TRBD1	CASSRSTGRTNTEAFF	TGTGCCAGCAGCCGCTCGACAGGGAGGACGAACACTGAAGCTTTCTTT
TRBV5-5	NA	TRBJ2-1	NA	CASSLAGVSPYNEQFF	TGTGCCAGCAGCTTGGCAGGGGTGAGCCCCTACAATGAGCAGTTCTTC
TRBV12-3/TRBV12-4	few	TRBJ1-2	NA	CASSFSGASGYTF	TGTGCCAGCAGTTTCTCAGGGGCGAGCGGCTACACCTTC
TRBV7-9	many	TRBJ2-1	TRBD1	CASSSRQGFYNEQFF	TGTGCCAGCAGCTCTAGACAGGGATTTTACAATGAGCAGTTCTTC
TRBV7-9	NA	TRBJ1-5	NA	CASRFFRDQPQHF	TGTGCCAGCAGATTCTTTCGCGATCAGCCCCAGCATTTT
TRBV19	many	TRBJ1-4	NA	CASSTGATNEKLFF	TGTGCCAGTAGTACAGGGGCAACTAATGAAAAACTGTTTTTT
TRBV4-1	few	TRBJ2-5	TRBD2	CASRVGGAGVGETQYF	TGCGCCAGCAGGGTTGGCGGAGCGGGAGTAGGGGAGACCCAGTACTTC
TRBV2	few	TRBJ1-6	NA	CASRIDRNNSPLHF	TGTGCCAGCCGAATCGACAGGAATAATTCACCCCTCCACTTT
TRBV6-5	many	TRBJ2-2	TRBD2	CASRRTSGANTGELFF	TGTGCCAGCAGACGGACTAGCGGGGCCAACACCGGGGAGCTGTTTTTT
TRBV4-1	few	TRBJ2-7	TRBD2	CASSRLTSTSYEQYF	TGCGCCAGCAGCCGATTGACTAGCACCTCCTACGAGCAGTACTTC
TRBV7-8	NA	TRBJ2-1	NA	CASSPGVASFSSEQFF	TGTGCCAGCAGCCCAGGGGTGGCTAGCTTCTCATCTGAGCAGTTCTTC
TRBV6-5	NA	TRBJ2-5	TRBD1	CASTTGGAGETQYF	TGTGCCAGCACCACAGGGGGCGCGGGGGAGACCCAGTACTTC
TRBV7-3	few	TRBJ2-1	NA	CASSTGPFNEQFF	TGTGCCAGCAGCACCGGACCTTTTAATGAGCAGTTCTTC
TRBV5-1	NA	TRBJ2-7	TRBD1	CASSLRTGSYEQYF	TGCGCCAGCAGCTTGAGGACAGGGTCCTACGAGCAGTACTTC
TRBV4-3	NA	TRBJ1-4	NA	CASSQGEEPQTEKLFF	TGCGCCAGCAGCCAAGGGGAGGAGCCTCAAACGGAAAAACTGTTTTTT
TRBV6-1	few	TRBJ1-1	TRBD1	CASSSILTGMNTEAFF	TGTGCCAGCAGCTCTATCTTGACAGGGATGAACACTGAAGCTTTCTTT
TRBV7-9	few	TRBJ1-2	NA	CASSQEDSANYGYTF	TGTGCCAGCAGCCAAGAGGACAGCGCAAACTATGGCTACACCTTC
TRBV9	NA	TRBJ1-1	NA	CASSPAGSGNTEAFF	TGTGCCAGCAGCCCAGCAGGGAGTGGGAACACTGAAGCTTTCTTT
TRBV19	few	TRBJ2-7	NA	CASRPTGTVTYEQYF	TGTGCCAGTAGACCAACAGGGACTGTTACCTACGAGCAGTACTTC
TRBV7-8	many	TRBJ2-3	NA	CASSSTGTHLTDTQYF	TGTGCCAGCAGCTCCACCGGGACACATCTCACAGATACGCAGTATTTT
TRBV28	few	TRBJ2-7	NA	CASSWGDAGWDEQYF	TGTGCCAGCAGTTGGGGGGACGCAGGTTGGGACGAGCAGTACTTC
TRBV20-1	few	TRBJ2-6	TRBD2	CSARAGVLTGANVLTF	TGCAGTGCTAGGGCGGGGGTGCTGACTGGGGCCAACGTCCTGACTTTC
TRBV6-6	few	TRBJ1-1	NA	CASRMDREAFF	TGTGCCAGCAGAATGGACAGAGAAGCTTTCTTT
TRBV12-3/TRBV12-4	few	TRBJ1-3	NA	CASSYGTDSGNTIYF	TGTGCCAGCAGTTACGGGACGGACTCTGGAAACACCATATATTTT
TRBV4-3	few	TRBJ2-5	NA	CASSQDAGFRGQETQYF	TGCGCCAGCAGCCAAGATGCTGGGTTCAGGGGACAAGAGACCCAGTACTTC